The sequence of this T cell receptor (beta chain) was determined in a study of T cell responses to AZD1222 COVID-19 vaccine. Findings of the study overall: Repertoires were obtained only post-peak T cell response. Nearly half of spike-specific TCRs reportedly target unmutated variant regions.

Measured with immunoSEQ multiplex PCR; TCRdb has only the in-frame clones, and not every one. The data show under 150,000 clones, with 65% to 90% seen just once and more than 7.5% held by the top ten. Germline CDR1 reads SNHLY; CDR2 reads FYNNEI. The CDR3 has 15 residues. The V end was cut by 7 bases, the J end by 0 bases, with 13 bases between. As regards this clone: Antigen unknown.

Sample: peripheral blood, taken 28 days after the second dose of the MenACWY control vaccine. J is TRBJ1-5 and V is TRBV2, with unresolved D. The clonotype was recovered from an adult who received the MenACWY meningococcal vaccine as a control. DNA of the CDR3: TGTGCCAGCACCCTAGGTGGGAATAGCAATCAGCCCCAGCATTTT. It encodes CASTLGGNSNQPQHF. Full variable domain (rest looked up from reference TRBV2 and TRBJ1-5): EPEVTQTPSHQVTQMGQEVILRCVPISNHLYFYWYRQILGQKVEFLVSFYNNEISEKSEIFDDQFSVERPDGSNFTLKIRSTKLEDSAMYFCASTLGGNSNQPQHFGDGTRLSIL.